This passage covers 11 T cell receptor beta chains from one sample sequenced in a study of response to subunit inactivated influenza vaccine. TCRdb analysed the RT-PCR reads with MiXCR anew, one entry per CDR3 protein. This sample has about 540,000 distinct CDR3 sequences, with 13% to 15% found just once. Source: PBMCs from blood, taken roughly 12 days after vaccination. These receptors were obtained from a man over 45 who received an inactivated influenza vaccine.

There are a few counts of this clonotype. CDR3 nucleotide sequence: TGTGCTAGTGGTCTAGCGGGAGGTCCCTTTTCCTACAATGAGCAGTTCTTC. Protein: CASGLAGGPFSYNEQFF. The rearrangement joins TRBV12-5 to TRBJ2-1, with TRBD2 matching 11 bases. CDR3 length: 17 amino acids. After removal of 5 bases from V and 1 base from J, the junction contained 7 bases not matched to a gene. Germline V gives CDR1 LGHNT, CDR2 FRNRAP. The full variable domain, in which reference TRBV12-5 and TRBJ2-1 provide the parts outside the CDR3, is DARVTQTPRHKVTEMGQEVTMRCQPILGHNTVFWYRQTMMQGLELLAYFRNRAPLDDSGMPKDRFSAEMPDATLATLKIQPSEPRDSAVYFCASGLAGGPFSYNEQFFGPGTRLTVL.

Only a few counts were recorded for this clonotype. The chain uses TRBV12-5 and TRBJ2-3, with D unclear. This CDR3 region has 13 residues. Germline CDR1 and CDR2: LGHNT and FRNRAP. V gave up 5 bases and J gave up 5 bases, with 11 bases separating them. The CDR3 region is CASGPDHGDTQYF. DNA of the CDR3: TGTGCTAGTGGTCCCGATCACGGAGATACGCAGTATTTT.

This clonotype has just a few counts. CDR3 loop: CASSPARMDTQYF. In DNA, the CDR3 is TGTGCCAGCTCACCAGCTAGGATGGATACGCAGTATTTT. This chain links TRBV18 with TRBJ2-3, with D uncertain. The CDR3 totals 13 residues. V was cut by 2 bases and J by 6 bases, with 9 bases left in between. CDR1 is KGHSH and CDR2 is LQKENI in the germline V gene.

This clonotype was observed a few times. The chain recombines TRBV3-1 with TRBJ1-5, with D hard to call. The CDR3 loop spans 14 amino acids. CDR1 is LGHDT, CDR2 YNNKEL, per germline (reference sequence). The V and J ends lost 1 base and 5 bases respectively, with 9 bases between them. This chain's CDR3 is CASSQALSYQPQHF. In DNA, the CDR3 is TGTGCCAGCAGCCAAGCATTGAGTTATCAGCCCCAGCATTTT.

This clonotype was counted a few times. V gene TRBV12-3 or TRBV12-4 combines with J gene TRBJ2-2; D is unresolved. CDR3 size: 14 residues. Trimming removed 4 bases at V and 5 bases at J, with 11 bases between. The CDR3 reads CASSSMGGTGELFF. Here the CDR3 DNA reads TGTGCCAGCAGTTCGATGGGTGGGACCGGGGAGCTGTTTTTT.

Remarks on this clonotype: Germline and junction disagree at one end, which may indicate a read error. This chain uses TRBV29-1 with TRBJ2-7, with D maybe TRBD1 (6 bases). CDR3 length: 12 residues. CDR1 SQVTM and CDR2 ANQGSEA come from the germline V gene. The CDR3 is CSVEDRRYEQYF. The CDR3 coding sequence is TGCAGCGTCGAAGACAGGCGCTACGAGCAGTACTTC.

The V and J genes are TRBV3-1 and TRBJ2-5; D gene ambiguous. The length of the CDR3 is 13 residues. Germline V gene sequence: CDR1 LGHDT, CDR2 YNNKEL (reference sequence). Trimming removed 0 bases at V and 7 bases at J, with 9 bases between. The CDR3 DNA sequence: TGTGCCAGCAGCCAAGATTCGGTCGGGACCCAGTACTTC. Translating gives CASSQDSVGTQYF.

The chain joins TRBV6-2 or TRBV6-3 to TRBJ2-5; D may be TRBD2 (6 bases). Germline values: CDR1 MNHEY, CDR2 SVGEGT. The CDR3 sequence is 15 residues long. V lost 2 bases and J lost 1, with 11 bases in between. CDR3 residues: CASSYLGTSQETQYF. As DNA, the CDR3 is TGTGCCAGCAGTTACCTGGGGACTTCCCAAGAGACCCAGTACTTC.

The chain uses TRBV6-1 and TRBJ1-2; perhaps TRBD1 as D (6 bases). Germline-derived CDR1 and CDR2 are MNHNS and SASEGT. Trimming cost V 5 bases and J 7 bases, with 20 bases left between them. CDR3 length: 15 residues. The DNA of the CDR3 is TGTGCCAGCAGTCCTTCGGGGGGGCGCCAAGTTGGCTACACCTTC. This translates into CASSPSGGRQVGYTF.

This clonotype was counted only a few times. The gene calls are TRBV7-2 and TRBJ2-7; 7 bases line up with TRBD2. The germline V gene encodes CDR1 SGHTA and CDR2 FQGNSA. Unmatched junction bases numbered 8, after V lost 3 bases and J lost 0 bases. The CDR3 length is 16 residues. The CDR3 DNA sequence: TGTGCCAGCAGCTTTGTAGCGGGCGCCAGCTCCTACGAGCAGTACTTC. This translates into CASSFVAGASSYEQYF.

This clonotype appeared a single time. The rearrangement uses TRBV7-9 and TRBJ2-5; 10 bases agree with TRBD2. Trimming cost V 3 bases and J 5 bases; bases outside gene matches: 9. This CDR3 spans 16 amino acids. CDR1 is SEHNR and CDR2 is FQNEAQ in the germline V gene (reference sequence). CDR3 nucleotide sequence: TGTGCCAGCAGCTTTATGCTAGCGGGAGTCGGGGAGACCCAGTACTTC. It yields the protein CASSFMLAGVGETQYF.